This TCR beta chain was observed in a study of blood T cell repertoires in COVID-19. On the study more broadly: Sources were T cells, B-cell-depleted T cells, or PBMCs; the material itself was cDNA or gDNA.

Profiled with immunoSEQ multiplex PCR; TCRdb holds only in-frame clones, not every one. The sample yields 200,000 or so clones, 89% seen once. V was pared by 3 bases and J by 5 bases, with 6 bases of the junction left unmatched. The CDR3 has 14 residues. The germline V gene encodes CDR1 KGHSH and CDR2 LQKENI. This chain links TRBV18 with TRBJ2-5; TRBD1 matches 7 bases. Material: peripheral blood. This receptor was taken from a man aged 55 to 69 who had recovered from COVID-19. CDR3 bases: TGTGCCAGCTCACCCGAGACAGGGTTGGAGACCCAGTACTTC. This encodes CASSPETGLETQYF. The complete variable domain, with remaining parts taken from reference TRBV18 and TRBJ2-5, reads NAGVMQNPRHLVRRRGQEARLRCSPMKGHSHVYWYRQLPEEGLKFMVYLQKENIIDESGMPKERFSAEFPKEGPSILRIQQVVRGDSAAYFCASSPETGLETQYFGPGTRLLVL.